This TCR beta chain came from a study of PD-1 blockade in classical Hodgkin lymphoma. Sequenced by immunoSEQ multiplex PCR; TCRdb stores in-frame clones only, minus some. Of approximately 23,000 clones detected, approximately 90% appear once; the ten largest clones hold 0.4% to 0.5%. CDR3 length: 16 residues. Trimming took off 0 bases at V and 1 base at J, with 13 bases between the two ends. The germline V gene has CDR1 SGDLS and CDR2 YYNGEE. General study findings and limits: Relative to healthy donors, newly diagnosed patients reportedly had lower baseline TCR diversity, which was reported as lower still in relapsed/refractory patients.

Time point described: newly diagnosed, previously untreated cHL patient sample. It was by magnetic negative selection that CD4+ T cells were purified from thawed PBMCs. As for this clone: Its antigen is still unknown.

Input material: CD4+ T cells from blood. The TCR originated in a human donor with classical Hodgkin lymphoma. The chain employs TRBV9 and TRBJ2-5; D is perhaps TRBD2 (5 bases). CDR3 amino acids: CASSVVWVRGQETQYF. The DNA for the CDR3 is TGTGCCAGCAGCGTAGTCTGGGTTCGGGGCCAAGAGACCCAGTACTTC.